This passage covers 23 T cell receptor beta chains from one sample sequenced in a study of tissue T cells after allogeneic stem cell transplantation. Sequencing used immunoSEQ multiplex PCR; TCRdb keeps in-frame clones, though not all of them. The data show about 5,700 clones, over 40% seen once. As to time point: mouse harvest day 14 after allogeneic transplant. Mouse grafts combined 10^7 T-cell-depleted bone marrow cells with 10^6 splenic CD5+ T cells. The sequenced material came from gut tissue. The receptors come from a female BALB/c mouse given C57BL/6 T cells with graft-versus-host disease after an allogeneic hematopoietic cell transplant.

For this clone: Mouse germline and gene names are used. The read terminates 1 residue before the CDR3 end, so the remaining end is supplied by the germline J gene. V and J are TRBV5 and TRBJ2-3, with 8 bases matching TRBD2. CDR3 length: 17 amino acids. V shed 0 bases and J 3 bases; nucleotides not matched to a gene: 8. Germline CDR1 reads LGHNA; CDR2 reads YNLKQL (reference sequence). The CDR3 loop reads CASSQERGGAGAETLYF. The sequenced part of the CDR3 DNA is TGTGCCAGCAGCCAAGAACGGGGGGGCGCGGGAGCAGAAACGCTGTAT.

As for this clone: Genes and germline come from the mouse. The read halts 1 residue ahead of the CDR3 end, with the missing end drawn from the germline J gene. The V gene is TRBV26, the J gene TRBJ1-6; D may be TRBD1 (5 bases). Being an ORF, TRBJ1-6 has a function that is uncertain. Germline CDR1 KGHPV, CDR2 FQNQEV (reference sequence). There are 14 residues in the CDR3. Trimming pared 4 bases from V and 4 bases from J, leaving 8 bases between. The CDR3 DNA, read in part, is TGTGCCAGCAGTCGAACAGGTTATAATTCGCCCCTCTAC. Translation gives CASSRTGYNSPLY. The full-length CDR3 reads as CASSRTGYNSPLYF.

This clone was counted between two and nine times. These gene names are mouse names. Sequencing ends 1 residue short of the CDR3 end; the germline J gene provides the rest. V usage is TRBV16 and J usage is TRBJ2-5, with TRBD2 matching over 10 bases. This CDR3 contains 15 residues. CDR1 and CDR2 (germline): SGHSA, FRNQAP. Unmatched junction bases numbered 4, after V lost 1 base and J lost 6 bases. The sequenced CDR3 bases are TGTGCAAGCAGCTTAGCGACTGGGGGGCAGGACACCCAGTAC. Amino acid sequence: CASSLATGGQDTQY. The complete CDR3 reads CASSLATGGQDTQYF.

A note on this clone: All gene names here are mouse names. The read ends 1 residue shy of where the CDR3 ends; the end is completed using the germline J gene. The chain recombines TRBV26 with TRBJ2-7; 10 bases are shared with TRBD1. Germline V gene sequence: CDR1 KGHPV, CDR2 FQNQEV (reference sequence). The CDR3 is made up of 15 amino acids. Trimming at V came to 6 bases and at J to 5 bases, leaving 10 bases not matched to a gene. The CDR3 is CASRPGQGRGDEQYF. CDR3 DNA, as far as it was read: TGTGCCAGCAGACCGGGACAGGGGAGAGGGGATGAACAGTAC.

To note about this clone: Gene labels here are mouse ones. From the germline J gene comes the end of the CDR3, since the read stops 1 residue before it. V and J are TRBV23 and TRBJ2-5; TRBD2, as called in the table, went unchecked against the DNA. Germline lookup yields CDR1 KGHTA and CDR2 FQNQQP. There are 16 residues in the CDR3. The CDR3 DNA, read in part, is TGCTCCAGCAGTCAATTGCTGGGGGGGCGCATAGACACCCAGTAC. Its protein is CSSSQLLGGRIDTQY. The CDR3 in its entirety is CSSSQLLGGRIDTQYF.

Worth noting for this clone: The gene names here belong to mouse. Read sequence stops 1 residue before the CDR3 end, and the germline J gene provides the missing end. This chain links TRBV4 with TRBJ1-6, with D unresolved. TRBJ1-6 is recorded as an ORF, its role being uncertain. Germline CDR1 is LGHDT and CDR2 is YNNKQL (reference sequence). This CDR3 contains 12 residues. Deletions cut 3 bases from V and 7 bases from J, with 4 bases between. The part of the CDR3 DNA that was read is TGTGCCAGCAGCTATCGAAATTCGCCCCTCTAC. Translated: CASSYRNSPLY. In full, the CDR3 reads CASSYRNSPLYF.

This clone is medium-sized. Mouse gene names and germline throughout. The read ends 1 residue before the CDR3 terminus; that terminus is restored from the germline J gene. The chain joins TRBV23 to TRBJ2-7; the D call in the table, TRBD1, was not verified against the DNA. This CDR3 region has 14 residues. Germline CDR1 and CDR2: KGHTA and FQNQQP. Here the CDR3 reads CSSREDRSSYEQYF. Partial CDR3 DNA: TGCTCCAGCAGGGAGGACAGGAGCTCCTATGAACAGTAC. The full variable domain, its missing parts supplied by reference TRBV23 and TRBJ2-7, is DAAVTQKPRYLIKMKGQEAEMKCIPEKGHTAVFWYQQKQSKELKFLIYFQNQQPLDQIDMVKERFSAVCPSSSLCSLGIRTCEAEDSALYLCSSREDRSSYEQYFGPGTRLTVL.

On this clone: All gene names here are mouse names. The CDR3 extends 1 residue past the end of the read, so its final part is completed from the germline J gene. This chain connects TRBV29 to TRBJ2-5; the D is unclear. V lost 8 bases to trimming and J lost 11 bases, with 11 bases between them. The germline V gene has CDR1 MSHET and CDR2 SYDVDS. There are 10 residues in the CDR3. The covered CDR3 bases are TGTGCTAGCGGCGCCTATGACCAGTAC. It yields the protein CASGAYDQY. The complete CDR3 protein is CASGAYDQYF.

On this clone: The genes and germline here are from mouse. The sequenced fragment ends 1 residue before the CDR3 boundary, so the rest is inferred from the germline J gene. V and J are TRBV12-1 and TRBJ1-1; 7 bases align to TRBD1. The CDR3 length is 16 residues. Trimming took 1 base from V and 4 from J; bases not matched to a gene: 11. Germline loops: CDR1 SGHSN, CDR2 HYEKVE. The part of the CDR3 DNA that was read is TGTGCCAGCTCTCTAAGGGGGCGCGGGAGGGGCACAGAAGTCTTC. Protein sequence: CASSLRGRGRGTEVF. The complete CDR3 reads CASSLRGRGRGTEVFF.

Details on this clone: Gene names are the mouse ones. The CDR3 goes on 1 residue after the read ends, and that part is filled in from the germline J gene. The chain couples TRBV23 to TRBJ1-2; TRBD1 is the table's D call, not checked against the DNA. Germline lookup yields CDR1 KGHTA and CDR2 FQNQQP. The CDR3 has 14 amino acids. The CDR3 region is CSSSRDRGGSDYTF. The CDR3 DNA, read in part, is TGCTCCAGCAGTCGGGACAGGGGGGGCTCCGACTACACC.

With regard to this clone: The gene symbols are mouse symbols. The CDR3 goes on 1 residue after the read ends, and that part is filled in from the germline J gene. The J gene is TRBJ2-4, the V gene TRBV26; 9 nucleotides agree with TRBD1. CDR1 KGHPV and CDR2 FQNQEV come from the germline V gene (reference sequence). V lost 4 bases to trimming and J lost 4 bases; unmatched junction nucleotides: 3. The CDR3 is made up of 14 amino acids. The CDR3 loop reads CASSPGTGKNTLYF. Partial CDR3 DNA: TGTGCCAGCAGTCCCGGGACAGGGAAAAACACCTTGTAC.

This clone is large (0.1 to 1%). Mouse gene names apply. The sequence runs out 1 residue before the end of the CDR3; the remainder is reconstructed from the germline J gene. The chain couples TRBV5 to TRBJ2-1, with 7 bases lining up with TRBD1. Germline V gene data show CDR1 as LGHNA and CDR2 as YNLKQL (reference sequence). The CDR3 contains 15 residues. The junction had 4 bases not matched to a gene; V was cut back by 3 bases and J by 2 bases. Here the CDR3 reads CASSHPGQHYAEQFF. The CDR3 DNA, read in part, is TGTGCCAGCAGCCACCCGGGACAGCACTATGCTGAGCAGTTC.

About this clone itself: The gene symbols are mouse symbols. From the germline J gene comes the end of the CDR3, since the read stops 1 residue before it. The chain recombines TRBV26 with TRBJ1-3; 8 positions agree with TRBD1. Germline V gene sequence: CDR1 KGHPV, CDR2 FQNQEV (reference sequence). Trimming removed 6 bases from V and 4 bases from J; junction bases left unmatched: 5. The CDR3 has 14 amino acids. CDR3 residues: CASRRQGWGNTLYF. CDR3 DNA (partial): TGTGCCAGCAGGCGACAGGGGTGGGGAAATACGCTCTAT.

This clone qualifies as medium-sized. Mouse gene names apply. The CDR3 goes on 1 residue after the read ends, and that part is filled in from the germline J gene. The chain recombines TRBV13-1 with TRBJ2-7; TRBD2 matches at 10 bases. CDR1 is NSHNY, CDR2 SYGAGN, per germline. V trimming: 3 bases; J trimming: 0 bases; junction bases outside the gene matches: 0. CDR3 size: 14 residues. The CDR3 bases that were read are TGTGCCAGCAGTGGGGACTGGGGCTCCTATGAACAGTAC. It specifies CASSGDWGSYEQY. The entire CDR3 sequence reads CASSGDWGSYEQYF.

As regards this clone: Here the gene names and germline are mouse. The CDR3 sequence: CASSQDGGTAEQFF. CDR3 DNA (partial): TGTGCCAGCAGCCAGGATGGGGGGACGGCTGAGCAGTTC. The chain is built from TRBV5 and TRBJ2-1; 7 bases map to TRBD2. Read data end 1 residue before the CDR3 end; the end is taken from the germline J gene. Per the germline V gene, CDR1 is LGHNA and CDR2 is YNLKQL (reference sequence). Unmatched junction bases numbered 6, after V lost 3 bases and J lost 7 bases. The CDR3 is made up of 14 amino acids.

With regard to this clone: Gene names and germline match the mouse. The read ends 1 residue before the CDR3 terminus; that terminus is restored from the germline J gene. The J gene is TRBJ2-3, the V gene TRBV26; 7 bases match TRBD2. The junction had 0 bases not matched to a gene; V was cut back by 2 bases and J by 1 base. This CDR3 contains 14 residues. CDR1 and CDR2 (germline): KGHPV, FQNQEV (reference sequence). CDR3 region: CASSLGTGAETLYF. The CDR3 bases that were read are TGTGCCAGCAGTCTGGGGACTGGTGCAGAAACGCTGTAT.

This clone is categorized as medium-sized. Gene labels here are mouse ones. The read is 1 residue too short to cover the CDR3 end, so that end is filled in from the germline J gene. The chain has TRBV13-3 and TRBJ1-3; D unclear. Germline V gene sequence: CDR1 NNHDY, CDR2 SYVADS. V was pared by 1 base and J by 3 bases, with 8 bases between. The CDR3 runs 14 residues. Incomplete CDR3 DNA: TGTGCCAGCAGTGATAGAGACATTGGAAATACGCTCTAT. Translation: CASSDRDIGNTLY. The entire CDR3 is CASSDRDIGNTLYF.

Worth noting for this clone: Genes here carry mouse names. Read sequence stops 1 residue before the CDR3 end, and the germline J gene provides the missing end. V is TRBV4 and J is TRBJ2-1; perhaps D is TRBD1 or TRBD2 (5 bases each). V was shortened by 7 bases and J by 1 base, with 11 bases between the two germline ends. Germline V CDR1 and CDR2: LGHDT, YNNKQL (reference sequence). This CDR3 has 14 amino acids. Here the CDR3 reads CASKGPGNYAEQFF. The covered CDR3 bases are TGTGCCAGCAAGGGACCTGGGAACTATGCTGAGCAGTTC. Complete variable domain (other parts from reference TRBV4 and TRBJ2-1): ETAVFQTPNYHVTQVGNEVSFNCKQTLGHDTMYWYKQDSKKLLKIMFSYNNKQLIVNETVPRRFSPQSSDKAHLNLRIKSVEPEDSAVYLCASKGPGNYAEQFFGPGTRLTVL.

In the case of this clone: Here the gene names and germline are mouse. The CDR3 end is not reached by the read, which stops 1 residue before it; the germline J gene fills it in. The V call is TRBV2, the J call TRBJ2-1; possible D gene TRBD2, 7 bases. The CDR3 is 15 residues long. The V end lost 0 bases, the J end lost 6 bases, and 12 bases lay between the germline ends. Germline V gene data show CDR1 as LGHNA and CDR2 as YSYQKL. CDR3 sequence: CASSQDWGALAEQFF. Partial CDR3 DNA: TGTGCCAGCAGCCAAGATTGGGGGGCGCTTGCTGAGCAGTTC.

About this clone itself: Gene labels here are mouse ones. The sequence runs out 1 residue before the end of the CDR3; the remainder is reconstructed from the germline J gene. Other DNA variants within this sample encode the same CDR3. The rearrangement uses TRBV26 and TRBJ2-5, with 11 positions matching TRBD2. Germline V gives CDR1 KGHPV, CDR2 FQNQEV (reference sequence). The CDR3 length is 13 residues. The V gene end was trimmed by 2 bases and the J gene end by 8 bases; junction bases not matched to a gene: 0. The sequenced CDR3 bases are TGTGCCAGCAGTCTGGGGACTGGGGGCACCCAGTAC. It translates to CASSLGTGGTQY. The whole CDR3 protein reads CASSLGTGGTQYF.

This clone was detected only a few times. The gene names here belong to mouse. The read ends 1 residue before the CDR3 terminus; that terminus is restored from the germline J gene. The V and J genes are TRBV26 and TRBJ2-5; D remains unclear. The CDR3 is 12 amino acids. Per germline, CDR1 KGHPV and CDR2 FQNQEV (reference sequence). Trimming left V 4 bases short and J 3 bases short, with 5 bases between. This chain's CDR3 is CASSRHQDTQYF. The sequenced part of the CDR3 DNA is TGTGCCAGCAGTCGACATCAAGACACCCAGTAC.

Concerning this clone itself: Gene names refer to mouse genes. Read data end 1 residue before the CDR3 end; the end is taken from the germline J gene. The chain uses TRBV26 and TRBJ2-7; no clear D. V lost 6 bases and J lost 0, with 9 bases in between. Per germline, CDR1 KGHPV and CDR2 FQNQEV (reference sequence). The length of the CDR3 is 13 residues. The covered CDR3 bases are TGTGCCAGCAGCCTACAAAGCTCCTATGAACAGTAC. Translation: CASSLQSSYEQY. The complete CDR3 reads CASSLQSSYEQYF.

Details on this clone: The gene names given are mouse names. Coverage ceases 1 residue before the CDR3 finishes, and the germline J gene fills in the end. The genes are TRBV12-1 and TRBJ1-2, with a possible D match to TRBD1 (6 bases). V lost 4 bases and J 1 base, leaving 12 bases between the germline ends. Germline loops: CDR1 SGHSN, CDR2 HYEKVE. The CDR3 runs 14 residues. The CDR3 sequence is CASSLGTKNSDYTF. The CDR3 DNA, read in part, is TGTGCCAGCTCCCTCGGGACAAAAAACTCCGACTACACC.